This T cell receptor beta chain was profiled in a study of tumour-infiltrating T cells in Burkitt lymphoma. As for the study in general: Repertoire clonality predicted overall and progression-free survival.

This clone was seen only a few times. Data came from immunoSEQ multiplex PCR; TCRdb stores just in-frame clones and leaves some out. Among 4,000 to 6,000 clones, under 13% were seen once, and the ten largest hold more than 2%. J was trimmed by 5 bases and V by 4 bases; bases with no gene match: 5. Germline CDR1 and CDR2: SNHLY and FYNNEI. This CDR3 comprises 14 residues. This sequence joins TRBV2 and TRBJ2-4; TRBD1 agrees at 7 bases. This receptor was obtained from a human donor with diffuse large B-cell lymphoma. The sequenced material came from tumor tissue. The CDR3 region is CASSGDSSQNIQYF. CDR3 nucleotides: TGTGCCAGCAGTGGGGACAGTTCTCAAAACATTCAGTACTTC. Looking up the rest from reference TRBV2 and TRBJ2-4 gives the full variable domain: EPEVTQTPSHQVTQMGQEVILRCVPISNHLYFYWYRQILGQKVEFLVSFYNNEISEKSEIFDDQFSVERPDGSNFTLKIRSTKLEDSAMYFCASSGDSSQNIQYFGAGTRLSVL.